The rows below give T cell receptor beta chains drawn from one sample of a study of identical twins. One entry per CDR3 protein results from TCRdb running MiXCR on the 5' RACE reads. The sample comprises about 460,000 distinct CDR3 sequences, approximately 15% of which are singletons, and about 0.52% rests with the top ten. This sample also belongs to another study, concerning yellow fever vaccine responses in identical twins.

Sequenced material: CD4+ T cells sorted from blood. The source is a woman aged 18-35 years in good health. Both conserved end residues are part of each CDR3. The order of the fields is D gene, V gene, J gene, CDR3 length, CDR3 protein. D genes are given only for firm matches.

D: -; V: TRBV12-3/TRBV12-4; J: TRBJ2-7; length: 15; CDR3: CASSLGGPGSYEQYF
D: -; V: TRBV7-2; J: TRBJ2-1; length: 14; CDR3: CASSTKTGWHEQFF
D: -; V: TRBV29-1; J: TRBJ1-1; length: 15; CDR3: CSVGESGAWGTEAFF
D: -; V: TRBV5-1; J: TRBJ2-1; length: 14; CDR3: CASGESSSYNEQFF
D: TRBD2; V: TRBV20-1; J: TRBJ2-7; length: 12; CDR3: CSARGLAGAVYF
D: TRBD1; V: TRBV7-2; J: TRBJ2-7; length: 13; CDR3: CASGSGQDYEQYF
D: TRBD1; V: TRBV6-1; J: TRBJ1-1; length: 14; CDR3: CASGRTGVGTEAFF
D: -; V: TRBV6-5; J: TRBJ2-2; length: 16; CDR3: CASSYLQGVNTGELFF
D: -; V: TRBV29-1; J: TRBJ1-1; length: 12; CDR3: CSSTDTGTEAFF
D: -; V: TRBV5-4; J: TRBJ2-5; length: 15; CDR3: CASSFPGGNEETQYF
D: TRBD2; V: TRBV15; J: TRBJ2-7; length: 22; CDR3: CATSRDRLRPGTSGGASYEQYF
D: -; V: TRBV6-1; J: TRBJ1-1; length: 14; CDR3: CASSDMGRETEAFF
D: -; V: TRBV29-1; J: TRBJ1-2; length: 13; CDR3: CSVDNGLSYGYTF
D: TRBD1; V: TRBV7-8; J: TRBJ2-1; length: 15; CDR3: CASSPPRTGDNEQFF
D: TRBD1; V: TRBV7-9; J: TRBJ1-1; length: 13; CDR3: CASSLAQGAEAFF
D: -; V: TRBV7-2; J: TRBJ2-3; length: 15; CDR3: CASSLFPGPADTQYF
D: TRBD1; V: TRBV5-1; J: TRBJ2-3; length: 15; CDR3: CASSLEGQGADTQYF
D: TRBD1; V: TRBV25-1; J: TRBJ2-2; length: 16; CDR3: CASSDRGTGTPGELFF
D: -; V: TRBV5-1; J: TRBJ2-6; length: 16; CDR3: CASSLEGPPLVNVLTF
D: TRBD1; V: TRBV5-1; J: TRBJ1-1; length: 15; CDR3: CASSKTGTGYTEAFF
D: -; V: TRBV29-1; J: TRBJ2-5; length: 10; CDR3: CSVSQETQYF
D: -; V: TRBV3-1; J: TRBJ1-6; length: 13; CDR3: CASSPTPGSPLHF
D: -; V: TRBV3-1; J: TRBJ2-1; length: 15; CDR3: CASSPSTSRYNEQFF
D: -; V: TRBV5-1; J: TRBJ1-6; length: 16; CDR3: CASSSRQSSYNSPLHF
D: -; V: TRBV5-1; J: TRBJ2-6; length: 16; CDR3: CASSLAVGSGANVLTF
D: TRBD2; V: TRBV9; J: TRBJ2-7; length: 18; CDR3: CASSVGPPLAGASYEQYF
D: -; V: TRBV5-1; J: TRBJ1-1; length: 12; CDR3: CASNEENTEAFF
D: -; V: TRBV27; J: TRBJ2-1; length: 16; CDR3: CASRRPGRGFVNEQFF
D: TRBD1; V: TRBV29-1; J: TRBJ1-3; length: 13; CDR3: CSVQGARGNTIYF
D: -; V: TRBV7-3; J: TRBJ2-3; length: 15; CDR3: CASSPGTLDTDTQYF
D: TRBD2; V: TRBV7-9; J: TRBJ2-1; length: 15; CDR3: CASSPSSGGAGEQFF
D: -; V: TRBV9; J: TRBJ2-1; length: 14; CDR3: CASSVADAWLEQFF
D: -; V: TRBV20-1; J: TRBJ2-3; length: 13; CDR3: CSAPLAGADTQYF
D: -; V: TRBV6-1; J: TRBJ1-2; length: 14; CDR3: CASKAGAANYGYTF
D: -; V: TRBV7-8; J: TRBJ2-7; length: 14; CDR3: CASSLAKATYEQYF
D: TRBD2; V: TRBV20-1; J: TRBJ2-3; length: 17; CDR3: CSAKLAGGGASTDTQYF
D: -; V: TRBV7-8; J: TRBJ2-7; length: 15; CDR3: CASSLGLGRDYEQYF
D: -; V: TRBV6-1; J: TRBJ2-7; length: 11; CDR3: CATGRTNEQYF
D: TRBD2; V: TRBV12-3/TRBV12-4; J: TRBJ2-7; length: 13; CDR3: CASRKTSGYEQYF
D: -; V: TRBV12-3/TRBV12-4; J: TRBJ2-7; length: 12; CDR3: CASSLDTYEQYF
D: TRBD1; V: TRBV29-1; J: TRBJ1-2; length: 14; CDR3: CSVLKTGASYGYTF
D: TRBD1; V: TRBV5-1; J: TRBJ1-2; length: 15; CDR3: CASSSAPTGGYGYTF
D: TRBD2; V: TRBV6-1; J: TRBJ2-1; length: 16; CDR3: CASSSGRSGRGNEQFF
D: TRBD1; V: TRBV5-1; J: TRBJ2-7; length: 15; CDR3: CASSPPTGVGGEQYF
D: TRBD1; V: TRBV5-1; J: TRBJ1-1; length: 17; CDR3: CASAGRPPTGGNTEAFF
D: -; V: TRBV14; J: TRBJ1-1; length: 13; CDR3: CASSQNMNTEAFF
D: -; V: TRBV5-1; J: TRBJ2-5; length: 15; CDR3: CATAGGGVGEETQYF
D: -; V: TRBV7-3; J: TRBJ1-6; length: 14; CDR3: CASSLKGSDSPLHF